This T cell receptor (beta chain) was obtained from a study of Graves' ophthalmopathy and Graves' hyperthyroidism. Study-level points and caveats: Ophthalmopathy was separated from stable hyperthyroidism by a 13-signature model with over 85% sensitivity and 65% to 82% specificity. Most thyroid clonotypes with frequency above 0.001 were detected in blood too.

This clonotype was counted only a few times. Antigen unknown. The germline V gene has CDR1 MNHEY and CDR2 SVGEGT. This CDR3 region has 18 residues. V was cut by 6 bases and J by 2 bases, with 26 bases left in between. With a duration under 3 months, ophthalmopathy in the donors showed moderate-to-severe activity, CAS ≥3 and NOSPECS ≥4. Other autoimmune diseases, uncontrolled infections, pregnancy or lactation ruled patients out of participation. RNA served as the template for amplifying TCR beta CDR3 regions. Second-round multiplex PCR came after first-round RT-PCR with HTBI primers. TCRdb analysed the multiplex PCR reads with MiXCR anew, one entry per CDR3 protein. The data show under 350,000 distinct CDR3 sequences, with roughly a sixth seen just once and 10% to 15% held by the top ten.

This TCR derives from an adult man with Graves' ophthalmopathy. The chain has TRBV6-2 or TRBV6-3 and TRBJ2-7; D is tentatively TRBD1 or TRBD2 (5 bases each). Sequencing was done on a sample of peripheral blood. The CDR3 loop is CASSFTTGRGLLTYEQYF. CDR3 in DNA: TGTGCCAGCAGCTTCACCACAGGCCGGGGCCTTTTAACCTACGAGCAGTACTTC.